These 2 T cell receptor beta chains came from one sample sequenced in a study of CD8 T cells in Susac syndrome. Random hexamers served to reverse transcribe roughly 0.45 to 1 ug RNA. TCRdb re-called the immunoSEQ multiplex PCR reads with MiXCR, one entry per CDR3 protein. This sample carries fewer than 60,000 distinct CDR3 sequences, 85% to 95% of them seen once, and the ten largest clones take less than 0.8%. Sequences were obtained from CD8+ T cells from PBMCs. The receptor set was obtained from a human donor with Susac syndrome.

The J gene is TRBJ2-7, the V gene TRBV9; 8 nucleotides match TRBD2. Unmatched junction bases numbered 10, after V lost 3 bases and J lost 2 bases. CDR1 is SGDLS and CDR2 is YYNGEE in the germline V gene. The CDR3 covers 16 residues. CDR3 loop: CASSARRGASTYEQYF. The CDR3 coding sequence is TGTGCCAGCAGCGCGCGGCGGGGGGCCTCTACCTACGAGCAGTACTTC.

The V call is TRBV20-1, the J call TRBJ1-5; unclear D gene. The V gene's germline CDR1 is DFQATT and CDR2 SNEGSKA (reference sequence). CDR3 length equals 15 residues. V was shortened by 3 bases and J by 0 bases, with 12 bases between the two germline ends. This CDR3 is CSARGSANSNQPQHF. The CDR3 DNA follows: TGCAGTGCTAGGGGCAGCGCAAATAGCAATCAGCCCCAGCATTTT.